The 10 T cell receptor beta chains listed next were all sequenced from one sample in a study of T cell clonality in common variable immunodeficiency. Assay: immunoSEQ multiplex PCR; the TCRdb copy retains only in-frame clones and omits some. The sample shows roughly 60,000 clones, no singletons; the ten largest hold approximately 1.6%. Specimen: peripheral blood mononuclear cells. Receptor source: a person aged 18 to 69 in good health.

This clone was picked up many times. The chain's CDR3 is CASSPSLGDTSDEQFF. The CDR3 DNA, read in part, is TGCGCCAGCAGCCCCTCCCTTGGGGATACTAGCGATGAG. The rearrangement links TRBV5-1 to TRBJ2-1; TRBD2 aligns across 7 bases. The read halts 3 residues ahead of the CDR3 end, with the missing end drawn from the germline J gene. The CDR3 totals 16 residues. With 4 bases clipped from V and 8 bases from J, the junction kept 15 bases outside the gene matches. Germline CDR1 and CDR2: SGHRS and YFSETQ.

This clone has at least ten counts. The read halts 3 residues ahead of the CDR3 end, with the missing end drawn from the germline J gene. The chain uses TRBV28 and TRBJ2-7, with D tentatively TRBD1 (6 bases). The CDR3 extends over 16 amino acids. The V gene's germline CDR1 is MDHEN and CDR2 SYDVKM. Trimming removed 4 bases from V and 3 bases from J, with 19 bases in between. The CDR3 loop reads CASSSPHRVLNYEQYF. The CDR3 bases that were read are TGTGCCAGCAGTTCCCCCCACAGGGTTTTGAACTACGAG.

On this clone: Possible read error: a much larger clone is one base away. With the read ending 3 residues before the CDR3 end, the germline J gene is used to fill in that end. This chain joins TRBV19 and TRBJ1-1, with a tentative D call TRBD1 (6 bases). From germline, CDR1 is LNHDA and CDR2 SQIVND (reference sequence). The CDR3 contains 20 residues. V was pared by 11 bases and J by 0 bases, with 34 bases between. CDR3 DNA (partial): TGTGCCGGTACCATCTCTACCCAACCAGACAGGTACGGTATGAACACTGAA. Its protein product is CAGTISTQPDRYGMNTE. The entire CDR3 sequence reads CAGTISTQPDRYGMNTEAFF.

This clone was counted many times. Incomplete CDR3 DNA: TGCGCCAGCAGCTTGGAGGTACCGGGGAGC. Its translation is CASSLEVPGS. The entire CDR3 sequence reads CASSLEVPGSYTF. The chain combines TRBV5-1 with TRBJ1-2; no definite D call. The read terminates 3 residues before the CDR3 end, so the remaining end is supplied by the germline J gene. The CDR3 is made up of 13 amino acids. The germline CDR1 and CDR2 sequences are SGHRS and YFSETQ. Full variable domain (rest looked up from reference TRBV5-1 and TRBJ1-2): KAGVTQTPRYLIKTRGQQVTLSCSPISGHRSVSWYQQTPGQGLQFLFEYFSETQRNKGNFPGRFSGRQFSNSRSEMNVSTLELGDSALYLCASSLEVPGSYTFGSGTRLTVV.

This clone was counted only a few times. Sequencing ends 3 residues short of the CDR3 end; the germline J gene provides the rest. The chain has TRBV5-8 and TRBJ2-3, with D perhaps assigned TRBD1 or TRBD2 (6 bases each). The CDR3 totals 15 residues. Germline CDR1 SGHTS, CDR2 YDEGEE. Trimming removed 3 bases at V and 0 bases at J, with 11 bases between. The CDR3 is CASSWRGMSTDTQYF. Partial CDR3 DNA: TGTGCCAGCAGCTGGAGGGGGATGAGCACAGATACG.

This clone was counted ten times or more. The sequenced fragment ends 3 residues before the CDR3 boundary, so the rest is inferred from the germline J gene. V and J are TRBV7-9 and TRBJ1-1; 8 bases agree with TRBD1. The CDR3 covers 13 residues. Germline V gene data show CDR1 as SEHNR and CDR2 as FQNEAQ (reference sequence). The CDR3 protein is CASSLGQGKEAFF. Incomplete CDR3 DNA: TGTGCCAGCAGCTTAGGACAGGGGAAAGAA.

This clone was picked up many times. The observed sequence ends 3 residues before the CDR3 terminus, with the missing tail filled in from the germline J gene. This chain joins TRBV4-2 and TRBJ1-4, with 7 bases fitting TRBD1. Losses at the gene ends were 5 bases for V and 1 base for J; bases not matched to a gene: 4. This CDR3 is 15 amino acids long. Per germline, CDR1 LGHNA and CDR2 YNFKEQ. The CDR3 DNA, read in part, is TGTGCCAGCAGCACCTCAGGGGGAACTAATGAAAAA. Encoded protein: CASSTSGGTNEK. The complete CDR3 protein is CASSTSGGTNEKLFF.

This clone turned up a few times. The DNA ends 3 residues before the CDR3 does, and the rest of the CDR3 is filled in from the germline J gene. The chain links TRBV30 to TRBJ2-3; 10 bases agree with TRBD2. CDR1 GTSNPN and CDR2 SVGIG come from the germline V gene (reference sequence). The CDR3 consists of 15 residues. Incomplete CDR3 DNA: TGTGCCTGGAGGTGGGCTAGCGGGAGTTCGCTGCCG. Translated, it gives CAWRWASGSSLP. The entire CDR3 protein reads CAWRWASGSSLPQYF.

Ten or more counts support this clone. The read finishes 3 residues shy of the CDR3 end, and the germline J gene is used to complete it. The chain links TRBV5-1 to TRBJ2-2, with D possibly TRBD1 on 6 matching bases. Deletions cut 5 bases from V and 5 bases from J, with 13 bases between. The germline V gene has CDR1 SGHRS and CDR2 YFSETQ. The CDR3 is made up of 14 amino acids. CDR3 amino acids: CASRGHSRTGELFF. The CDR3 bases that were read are TGCGCCAGCAGGGGACACTCACGGACCGGGGAG.

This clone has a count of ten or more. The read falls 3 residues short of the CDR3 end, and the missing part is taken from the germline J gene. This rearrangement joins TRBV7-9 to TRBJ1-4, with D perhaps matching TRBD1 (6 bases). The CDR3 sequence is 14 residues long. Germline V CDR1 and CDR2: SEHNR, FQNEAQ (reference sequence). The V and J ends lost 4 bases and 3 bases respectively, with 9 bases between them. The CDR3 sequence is CASSSTGSNEKLFF. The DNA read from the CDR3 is TGTGCCAGCAGCTCGACAGGATCTAATGAAAAA.